This is a list of T cell receptor beta chains from one sample in a study of blood T cell repertoires in COVID-19. Clones were read by immunoSEQ multiplex PCR, and TCRdb kept only the in-frame ones, dropping some. This table has roughly 26,000 clones, about 91% appearing once. The sample consisted of peripheral blood. The receptors originated from a human donor in a cohort sampled during active COVID-19. Both conserved end residues are part of each CDR3. D genes are given only for firm matches. Size is omitted from some rows. Given values are once, few, many or a class for expanded clones.

D	V	J	size	DNA	CDR3
TRBD1	TRBV5-1	TRBJ2-5	NA	TGCGCCAGCAGCTTGGTCTACAGGGGGCCCCAAGAGACCCAGTACTTC	CASSLVYRGPQETQYF
TRBD1	TRBV7-6	TRBJ2-5	NA	TGTGCCAGCAGCCCTGCGGGACAGGGATCGGGGCAAGAGACCCAGTACTTC	CASSPAGQGSGQETQYF
NA	TRBV5-1	TRBJ2-7	NA	TGCGCCAGCAGCTTACAGGACAGGGAGGGCGAGCAGTACTTC	CASSLQDREGEQYF
NA	TRBV6-1	TRBJ1-6	NA	TGTGCCAGCAGTGAATCTCTGGGGGGTTCACCCCTCCACTTT	CASSESLGGSPLHF
TRBD1	TRBV5-6	TRBJ1-1	NA	TGTGCCAGCAGCTTTTCACCAGGGGGCAGATTCACTGAAGCTTTCTTT	CASSFSPGGRFTEAFF
NA	TRBV7-9	TRBJ2-1	NA	TGTGCCAGCAGCTCTACCGAGCCACAGGGTTCTGGGCAGTTCTTC	CASSSTEPQGSGQFF
NA	TRBV5-4	TRBJ1-2	once	TGTGCCAGCAGCTTGGAGCAGCCCCGCGGCTATGGCTACACCTTC	CASSLEQPRGYGYTF
TRBD2	TRBV27	TRBJ2-5	once	TGTGCCAGCAGCGGACTAGCGGGGGGTGAGGAGACCCAGTACTTC	CASSGLAGGEETQYF
TRBD1	TRBV27	TRBJ2-7	NA	TGTGCCAGCAGTTTCCAGGGGGCCCACGAGCAGTACTTC	CASSFQGAHEQYF
NA	TRBV28	TRBJ1-6	NA	TGTGCCAGCAGCTTCGCGGCCCTTAGGAGTAATTCACCCCTCCACTTT	CASSFAALRSNSPLHF
TRBD1	TRBV11-2	TRBJ2-7	NA	TGTGCCAGCAGCTTAGTACAGGGGAGCGCCTACGAGCAGTACTTC	CASSLVQGSAYEQYF
NA	TRBV7-2	TRBJ2-7	few	TGTGCCAGCAGCACAGGCGCGGCCTCGGGCGAGCAGTACTTC	CASSTGAASGEQYF
NA	TRBV18	TRBJ2-7	few	TGTGCCAGCTCACCACCGCGGCAGGGGAGCTTCAACGAGCAGTACTTC	CASSPPRQGSFNEQYF
NA	TRBV14	TRBJ2-1	NA	TGTGCCAGCAGCCAAGCTTCCTACAATGAGCAGTTCTTC	CASSQASYNEQFF
NA	TRBV5-6	TRBJ2-7	NA	TGTGCCAGCAGCCCCGGACAGCCAGACGTCTACGAGCAGTACTTC	CASSPGQPDVYEQYF
NA	TRBV7-8	TRBJ2-6	NA	TGTGCCAGCAGCTTAGCGAATCTAGCAGGCCGGAGCGTCCTGACTTTC	CASSLANLAGRSVLTF
NA	TRBV11-2	TRBJ1-2	NA	TGTGCCAGCAGCTTAGTTTTGACTTCCGGAGGCTACACCTTC	CASSLVLTSGGYTF
NA	TRBV6-9	TRBJ2-1	NA	TGTGCCAGCAGTTATTCGACCGGGACTCGCTACACTAATGAGCAGTTCTTC	CASSYSTGTRYTNEQFF
NA	TRBV5-1	TRBJ2-7	once	TGCGCCAGCAGCTTGCAGGACAGAGCCTACGAGCAGTACTTC	CASSLQDRAYEQYF
TRBD2	TRBV19	TRBJ2-2	NA	TGTGCCAGTAGCCTAGCGGGAGGGTGGACCGGGGAGCTGTTTTTT	CASSLAGGWTGELFF
NA	TRBV5-6	TRBJ2-4	NA	TGTGCCAGCAGCTTGAATTTAGTGCAGGGCAAAAACATTCAGTACTTC	CASSLNLVQGKNIQYF
TRBD2	TRBV24-1	TRBJ2-1	NA	TGTGCCACCAGTGACATGACTAGCGGGACATACAATGAGCAGTTCTTC	CATSDMTSGTYNEQFF
TRBD1	TRBV19	TRBJ1-5	NA	TGTGCCAGTAGTCCTCAAACCGGGACAGGACGTCTATGGAGTCAGCCCCAGCATTTT	CASSPQTGTGRLWSQPQHF
NA	TRBV2	TRBJ1-4	NA	TGTGCCAGCAGTGCCAGGGTGCCTAATGAAAAACTGTTTTTT	CASSARVPNEKLFF
NA	TRBV5-8	TRBJ2-3	NA	TGTGCCAGCAGCGGAGGGCAGGGCCACAGATCATATTTT	CASSGGQGHRSYF
NA	TRBV3-1/TRBV3-2	TRBJ1-3	NA	TGTGCCAGCAGCCAAGTCTCAGGTCATGGAAACACCATATATTTT	CASSQVSGHGNTIYF
TRBD1	TRBV7-9	TRBJ2-7	NA	TGTGCCAGCAGCTCCCAAAGGGCGGGACAGGGAGACTTC	CASSSQRAGQGDF